Shown below are 11 T cell receptor beta chains from a single sample sequenced in a study of T cell responses to AZD1222 COVID-19 vaccine. Sequencing was performed with immunoSEQ multiplex PCR; in TCRdb, only in-frame clones are kept and a portion is missing. Of 150,000 to 170,000 clones in the sample, roughly nine tenths were seen once. The sample was peripheral blood, taken on day 0 of AZD1222 vaccination. Source of these receptors: an adult in good health.

The gene calls are TRBV19 and TRBJ2-1, with D perhaps matching TRBD1 or TRBD2 (6 bases each). Germline V gives CDR1 LNHDA, CDR2 SQIVND (reference sequence). The CDR3 is made up of 14 amino acids. Trimming pared 5 bases from V and 5 bases from J, leaving 13 bases between. The CDR3 bases are TGTGCCAGTAGTTTATCCGGGGGCCACAATGAGCAGTTCTTC. This sequence encodes CASSLSGGHNEQFF.

This clone was observed once. The genes are TRBV29-1 and TRBJ2-7; no firm D call. This CDR3 has 12 amino acids. The V gene lost 4 bases and the J gene lost 3 bases, with 10 bases spanning the gap. Germline V CDR1 and CDR2: SQVTM, ANQGSEA. In DNA, the CDR3 is TGCAGCGTTGGGGGATCGAGCTACGAGCAGTACTTC. Amino acids: CSVGGSSYEQYF.

This chain links TRBV2 with TRBJ1-5, with 7 bases fitting TRBD1. The junction had 9 bases not matched to a gene; V was cut back by 7 bases and J by 3 bases. Per the germline V gene, CDR1 is SNHLY and CDR2 is FYNNEI. The CDR3 contains 15 residues. CDR3 sequence: CASTQDRNVNQPQHF. The DNA of the CDR3 is TGTGCCAGCACTCAGGACAGGAACGTCAATCAGCCCCAGCATTTT.

This chain connects TRBV7-2 to TRBJ1-2; D is possibly TRBD1 (6 bases). The CDR3 spans 12 residues. Germline CDR1 reads SGHTA; CDR2 reads FQGNSA. Trimming removed 9 bases at V and 7 bases at J, with 15 bases between. CDR3: CASQPGGGGYTF. DNA of the CDR3: TGTGCCAGTCAACCGGGGGGCGGTGGCTACACCTTC.

This chain links TRBV19 with TRBJ1-2; 9 bases agree with TRBD1. Germline V CDR1 and CDR2: LNHDA, SQIVND (reference sequence). With 4 bases clipped from V and 1 base from J, the junction kept 1 base outside the gene matches. This CDR3 has 14 residues. CDR3 in DNA: TGTGCCAGTAGTAGGACAGGGGTTAACTATGGCTACACCTTC. Translating it yields CASSRTGVNYGYTF.

This chain's CDR3 is CASQFSRGLGDSPLHF. Here the CDR3 DNA reads TGTGCCAGCCAATTTTCCCGAGGGCTCGGGGATTCACCCCTCCACTTT. The V gene is TRBV7-2, the J gene TRBJ1-6; D call uncertain. The ends were cut back, 8 bases at V and 8 bases at J, with 22 bases in the middle. This CDR3 spans 16 amino acids. Germline-derived CDR1 and CDR2 are SGHTA and FQGNSA.

J is TRBJ2-7 and V is TRBV14; D is perhaps TRBD1 (6 bases). Trimming stripped 3 bases from V and 5 bases from J, with 23 bases between. The CDR3 runs to 17 residues. Germline V gene sequence: CDR1 SGHDN, CDR2 FVKESK. This CDR3 reads CASSQPLQDSRLDEQYF. In nucleotides, the CDR3 is TGTGCCAGCAGCCAGCCATTGCAGGACAGCCGTCTAGACGAGCAGTACTTC.

V is TRBV18 and J is TRBJ2-1; D may be TRBD1 (7 bases). Trimming took off 2 bases at V and 5 bases at J, with 13 bases between the two ends. This CDR3 has 15 amino acids. From germline, CDR1 is KGHSH and CDR2 LQKENI. The CDR3 DNA follows: TGTGCCAGCTCACCAAGACAGGGAGGTGACAATGAGCAGTTCTTC. Encoded protein: CASSPRQGGDNEQFF.

The rearrangement joins TRBV7-8 to TRBJ1-6; perhaps TRBD1 as D (6 bases). Trimming took off 5 bases at V and 7 bases at J, with 12 bases between the two ends. From germline, CDR1 is SGHVS and CDR2 FQNEAQ. The CDR3 is made up of 14 amino acids. For the CDR3, the DNA is TGTGCCAGCAGCCTAAGGGGGAGGAATTCACCCCTCCACTTT. Its protein product is CASSLRGRNSPLHF. The whole variable domain, filled in from reference TRBV7-8 and TRBJ1-6, reads GAGVSQSPRYKVAKRGQDVALRCDPISGHVSLFWYQQALGQGPEFLTYFQNEAQLDKSGLPSDRFFAERPEGSVSTLKIQRTQQEDSAVYLCASSLRGRNSPLHFGNGTRLTVT.

The V gene is TRBV18, the J gene TRBJ2-7, with TRBD1 matching over 9 bases. V dropped 3 bases and J dropped 3; count of bases not matched to a gene: 3. In germline, CDR1 is KGHSH, CDR2 LQKENI. CDR3 length equals 14 residues. CDR3 DNA: TGTGCCAGCTCACCGCGGACAGGGGTCTACGAGCAGTACTTC. Translating it yields CASSPRTGVYEQYF.

The chain couples TRBV2 to TRBJ2-3; 7 nucleotides agree with TRBD2. CDR3 length: 14 residues. Germline values: CDR1 SNHLY, CDR2 FYNNEI. The V segment lost 8 bases and the J segment 3 bases; nucleotides outside the gene matches: 8. The CDR3 DNA is TGTGCCAGCTGGCGGGAGCGAGGAACAGATACGCAGTATTTT. Protein product: CASWRERGTDTQYF.